A few counts support the clone carrying this T cell receptor beta chain. As for treatment: preoperative locoregional IRX-2 cytokine immunotherapy. Samples came from a phase Ib trial of preoperative locoregional IRX-2 cytokine immunotherapy. The data originate from a study of preoperative IRX-2 immunotherapy in early breast cancer. Generated by immunoSEQ multiplex PCR, the TCRdb table keeps only in-frame clones and is missing some. Of under 3,000 clones in the sample, around 76% were seen once. The CDR3 runs 14 residues. The rearrangement uses TRBV12-2 and TRBJ1-1; the table names TRBD1, a call not compared with the DNA. TRBV12-2 is reported as a pseudogene. The input for sequencing was tumor tissue, taken before IRX-2 immunotherapy. This TCR was sampled from a human donor with breast cancer. The CDR3: CASSRTGENTEAFF. The CDR3 region has the DNA TGTGCCAGTTCTCGGACAGGGGAGAACACTGAAGCTTTCTTT.